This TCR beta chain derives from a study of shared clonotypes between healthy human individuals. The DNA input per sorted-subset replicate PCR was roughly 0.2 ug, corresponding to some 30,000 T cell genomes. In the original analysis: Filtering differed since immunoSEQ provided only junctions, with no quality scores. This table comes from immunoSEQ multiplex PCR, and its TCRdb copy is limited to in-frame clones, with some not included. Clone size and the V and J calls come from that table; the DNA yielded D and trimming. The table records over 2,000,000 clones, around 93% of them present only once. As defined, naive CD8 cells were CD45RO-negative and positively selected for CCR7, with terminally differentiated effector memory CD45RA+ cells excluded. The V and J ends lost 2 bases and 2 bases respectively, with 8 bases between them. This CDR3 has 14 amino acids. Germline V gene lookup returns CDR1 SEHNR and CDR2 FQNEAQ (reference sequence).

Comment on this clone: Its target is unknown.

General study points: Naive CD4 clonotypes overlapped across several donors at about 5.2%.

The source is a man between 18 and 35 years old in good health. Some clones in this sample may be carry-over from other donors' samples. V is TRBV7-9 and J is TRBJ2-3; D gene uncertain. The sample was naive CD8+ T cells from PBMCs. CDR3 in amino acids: CASSLMGTTDTQYF. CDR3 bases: TGTGCCAGCAGCTTAATGGGCACCACAGATACGCAGTATTTT.